This T cell receptor (beta chain) emerged from a study of T cell clonality in common variable immunodeficiency. The V segment lost 5 bases and the J segment 1 base; nucleotides outside the gene matches: 7. Germline V lookup: CDR1 LNHDA, CDR2 SQIVND (reference sequence). The CDR3 runs to 16 residues. Study-wide results and limits: Fewer deletions and N-nucleotide insertions were reportedly seen in common variable immunodeficiency TCR beta sequences.

TCRdb's copy holds only in-frame clones and misses some; the assay was immunoSEQ multiplex PCR. Altogether tens of thousands of clones were found in the sample, and no singletons occur. Details on this clone: The target antigen is unknown. The read finishes 3 residues shy of the CDR3 end, and the germline J gene is used to complete it.

The sample taken for sequencing was peripheral blood mononuclear cells. The chain uses TRBV19 and TRBJ2-1; TRBD1 matches at 8 bases. The receptor's source is a human donor with common variable immunodeficiency. The covered CDR3 bases are TGTGCCAGTAGTTCCCCGGGACAGGTATCCTACAATGAG. This sequence encodes CASSSPGQVSYNE. The full CDR3 protein reads CASSSPGQVSYNEQFF.